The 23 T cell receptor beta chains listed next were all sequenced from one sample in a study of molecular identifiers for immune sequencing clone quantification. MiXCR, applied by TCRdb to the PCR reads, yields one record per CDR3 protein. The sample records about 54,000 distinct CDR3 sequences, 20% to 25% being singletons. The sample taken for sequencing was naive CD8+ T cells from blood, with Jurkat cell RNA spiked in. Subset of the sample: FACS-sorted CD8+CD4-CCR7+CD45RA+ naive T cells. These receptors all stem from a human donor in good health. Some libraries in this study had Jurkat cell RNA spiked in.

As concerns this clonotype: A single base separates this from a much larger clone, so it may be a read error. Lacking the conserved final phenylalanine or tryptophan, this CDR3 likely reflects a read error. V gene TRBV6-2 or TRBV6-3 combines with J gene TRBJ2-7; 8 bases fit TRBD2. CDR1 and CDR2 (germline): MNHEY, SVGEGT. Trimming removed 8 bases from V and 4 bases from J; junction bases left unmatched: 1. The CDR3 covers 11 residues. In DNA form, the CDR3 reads TGTGCCAGCGGCGGGGGGTACGAGCAGTACTCC. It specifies CASGGGYEQYS.

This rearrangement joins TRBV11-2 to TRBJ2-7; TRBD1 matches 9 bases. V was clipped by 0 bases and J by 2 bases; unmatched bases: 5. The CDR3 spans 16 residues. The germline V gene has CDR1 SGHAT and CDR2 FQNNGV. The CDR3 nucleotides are TGTGCCAGCAGCTTAGAAGTGGGACAGGGCACCTACGAGCAGTACTTC. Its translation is CASSLEVGQGTYEQYF. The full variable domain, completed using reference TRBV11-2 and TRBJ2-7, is EAGVAQSPRYKIIEKRQSVAFWCNPISGHATLYWYQQILGQGPKLLIQFQNNGVVDDSQLPKDRFSAERLKGVDSTLKIQPAKLEDSAVYLCASSLEVGQGTYEQYFGPGTRLTVT.

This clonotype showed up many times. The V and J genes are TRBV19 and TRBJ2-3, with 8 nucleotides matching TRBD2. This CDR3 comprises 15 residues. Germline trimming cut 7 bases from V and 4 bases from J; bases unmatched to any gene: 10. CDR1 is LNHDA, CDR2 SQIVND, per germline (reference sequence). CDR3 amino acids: CASTLGAGGADTQYF. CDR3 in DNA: TGTGCCAGTACCCTTGGGGCGGGGGGAGCAGATACGCAGTATTTT.

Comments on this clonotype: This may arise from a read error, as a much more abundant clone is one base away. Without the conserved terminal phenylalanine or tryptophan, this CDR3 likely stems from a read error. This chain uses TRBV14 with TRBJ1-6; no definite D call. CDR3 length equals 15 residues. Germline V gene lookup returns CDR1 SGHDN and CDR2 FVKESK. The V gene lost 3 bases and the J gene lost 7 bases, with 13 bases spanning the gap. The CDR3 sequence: CASSHREWANSPLHY. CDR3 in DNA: TGTGCCAGCAGCCACCGAGAGTGGGCGAATTCACCCCTCCACTAT.

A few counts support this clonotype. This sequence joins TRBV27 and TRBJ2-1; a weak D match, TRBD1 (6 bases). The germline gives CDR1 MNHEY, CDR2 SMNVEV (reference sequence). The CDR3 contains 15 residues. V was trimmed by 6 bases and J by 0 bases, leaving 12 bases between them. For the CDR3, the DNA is TGTGCCAGCAGCATAACAGGGTTCTCCTACAATGAGCAGTTCTTC. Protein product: CASSITGFSYNEQFF.

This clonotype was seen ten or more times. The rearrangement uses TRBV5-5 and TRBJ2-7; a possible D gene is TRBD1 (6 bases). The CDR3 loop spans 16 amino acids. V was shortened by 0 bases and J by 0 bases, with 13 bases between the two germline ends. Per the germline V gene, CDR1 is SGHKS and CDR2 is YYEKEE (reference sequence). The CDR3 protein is CASSLDQVRGSYEQYF. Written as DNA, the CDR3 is TGTGCCAGCAGCTTGGACCAGGTCAGGGGCTCCTACGAGCAGTACTTC.

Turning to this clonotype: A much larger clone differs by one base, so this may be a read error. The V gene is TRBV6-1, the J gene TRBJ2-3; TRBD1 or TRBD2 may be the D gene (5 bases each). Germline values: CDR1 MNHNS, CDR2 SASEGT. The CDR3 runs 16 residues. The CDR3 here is CASKFPMGVLSDTQCF. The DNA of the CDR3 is TGTGCCAGCAAATTCCCCATGGGGGTTCTGTCAGATACGCAGTGTTTT.

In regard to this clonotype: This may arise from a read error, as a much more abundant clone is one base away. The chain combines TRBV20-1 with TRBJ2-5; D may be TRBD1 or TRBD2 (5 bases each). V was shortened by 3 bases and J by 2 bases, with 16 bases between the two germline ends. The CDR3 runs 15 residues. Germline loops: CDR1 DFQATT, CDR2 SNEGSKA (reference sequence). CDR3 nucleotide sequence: TGCAGTGCTAGGACCCCGGGACGAGGACAAGAGACCCAGTACTTC. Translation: CSARTPGRGQETQYF.

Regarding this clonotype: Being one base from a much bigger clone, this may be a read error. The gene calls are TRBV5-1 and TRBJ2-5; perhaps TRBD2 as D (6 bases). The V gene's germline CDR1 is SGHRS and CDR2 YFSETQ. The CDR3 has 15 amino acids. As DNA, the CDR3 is TGCGCCAGCAGCTTGTTTGGAGCGCGGGAAGAGCCCCAGTACTTC. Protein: CASSLFGAREEPQYF.

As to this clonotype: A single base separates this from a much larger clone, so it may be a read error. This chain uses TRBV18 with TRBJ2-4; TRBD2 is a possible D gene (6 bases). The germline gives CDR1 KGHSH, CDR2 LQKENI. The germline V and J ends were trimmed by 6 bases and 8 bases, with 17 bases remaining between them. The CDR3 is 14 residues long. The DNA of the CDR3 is TGTGCCAGCTCCCCGGAGGGCAGTAAACACATTCAGTACTTC. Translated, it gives CASSPEGSKHIQYF.

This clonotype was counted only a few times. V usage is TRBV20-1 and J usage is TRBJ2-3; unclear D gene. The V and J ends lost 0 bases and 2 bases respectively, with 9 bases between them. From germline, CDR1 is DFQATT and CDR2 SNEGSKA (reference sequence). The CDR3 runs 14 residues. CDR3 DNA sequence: TGCAGTGCTAGAGATAGAGACTTCACAGATACGCAGTATTTT. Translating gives CSARDRDFTDTQYF.

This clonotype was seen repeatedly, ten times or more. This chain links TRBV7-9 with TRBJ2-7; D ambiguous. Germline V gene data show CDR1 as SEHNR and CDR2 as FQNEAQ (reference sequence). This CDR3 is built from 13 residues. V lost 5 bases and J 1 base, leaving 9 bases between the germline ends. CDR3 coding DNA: TGTGCCAGCAGCCCCCCGGGTTCCTACGAGCAGTACTTC. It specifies CASSPPGSYEQYF.

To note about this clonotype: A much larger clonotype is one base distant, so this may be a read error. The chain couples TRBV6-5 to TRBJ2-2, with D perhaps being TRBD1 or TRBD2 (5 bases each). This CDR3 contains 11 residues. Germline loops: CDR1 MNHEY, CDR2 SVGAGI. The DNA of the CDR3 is TGTGCCAGCAGAACGACCGGGGCGCTGTTTTTT. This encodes CASRTTGALFF.

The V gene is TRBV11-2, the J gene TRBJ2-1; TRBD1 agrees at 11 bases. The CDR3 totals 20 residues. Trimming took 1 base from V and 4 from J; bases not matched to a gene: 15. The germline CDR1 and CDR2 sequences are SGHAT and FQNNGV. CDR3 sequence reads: CASSLVRRGPGTGGYNEQFF. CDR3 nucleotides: TGTGCCAGCAGCTTAGTACGTCGGGGCCCCGGGACAGGGGGATACAATGAGCAGTTCTTC.

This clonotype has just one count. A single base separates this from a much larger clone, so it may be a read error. In DNA form, the CDR3 reads TGTGCCAGCAGTTACTCGCGGCAAAACGTGCAGTACTTC. Encoded protein: CASSYSRQNVQYF. J is TRBJ2-7 and V is TRBV6-5; D is undetermined. The CDR3 is made up of 13 amino acids. Germline CDR1 MNHEY, CDR2 SVGAGI. The V end lost 0 bases, the J end lost 9 bases, and 12 bases lay between the germline ends.

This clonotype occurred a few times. CDR3 sequence (DNA): TGTGCCAGCAGTTTCCGTAAGAGGGGGAGTACCGGGGAGCTGTTTTTT. Translated: CASSFRKRGSTGELFF. J is TRBJ2-2 and V is TRBV27; D is possibly TRBD1 (6 bases). In germline, CDR1 is MNHEY, CDR2 SMNVEV (reference sequence). This CDR3 contains 16 residues. The germline V and J ends were trimmed by 3 bases and 5 bases, with 16 bases remaining between them.

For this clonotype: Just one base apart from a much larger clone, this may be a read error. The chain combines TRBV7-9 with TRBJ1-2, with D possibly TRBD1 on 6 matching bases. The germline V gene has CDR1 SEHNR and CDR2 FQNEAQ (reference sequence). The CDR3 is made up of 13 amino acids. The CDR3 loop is CASSLADSYSYTF. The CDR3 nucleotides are TGTGCCAGCAGCTTAGCGGACAGCTATAGCTACACCTTC. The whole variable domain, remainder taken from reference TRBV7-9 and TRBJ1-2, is DTGVSQNPRHKITKRGQNVTFRCDPISEHNRLYWYRQTLGQGPEFLTYFQNEAQLEKSRLLSDRFSAERPKGSFSTLEIQRTEQGDSAMYLCASSLADSYSYTFGSGTRLTVV.

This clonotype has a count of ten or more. CDR3 protein: CASSLRFGAGGEKLFF. DNA for the CDR3: TGTGCCAGCAGCTTAAGATTTGGCGCGGGGGGAGAAAAACTGTTTTTT. The chain has TRBV7-8 and TRBJ1-4; the D gene is possibly TRBD1 (5 bases). The CDR3 length is 16 residues. Trimming removed 2 bases at V and 8 bases at J, with 18 bases between. Looked up from germline, CDR1 is SGHVS and CDR2 is FQNEAQ.

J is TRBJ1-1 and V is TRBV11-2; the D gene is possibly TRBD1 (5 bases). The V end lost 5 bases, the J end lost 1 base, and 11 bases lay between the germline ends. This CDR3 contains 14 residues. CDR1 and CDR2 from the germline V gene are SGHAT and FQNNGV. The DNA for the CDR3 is TGTGCCAGCAGCATACGACAGCCGAACACTGAAGCTTTCTTT. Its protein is CASSIRQPNTEAFF.

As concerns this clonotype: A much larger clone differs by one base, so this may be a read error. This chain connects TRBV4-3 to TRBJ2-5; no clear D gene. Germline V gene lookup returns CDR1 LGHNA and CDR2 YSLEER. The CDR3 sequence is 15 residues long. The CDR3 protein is CASNQDVSRQETQYF. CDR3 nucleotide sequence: TGCGCCAGCAACCAAGATGTTAGCAGACAAGAGACCCAGTACTTC.

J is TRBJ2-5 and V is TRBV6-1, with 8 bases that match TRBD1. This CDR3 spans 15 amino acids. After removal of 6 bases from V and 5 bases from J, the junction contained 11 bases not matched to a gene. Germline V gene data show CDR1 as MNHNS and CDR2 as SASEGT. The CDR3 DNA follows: TGTGCCAGCAGGGAACCCAGGGGGCTCGCGGAGACCCAGTACTTC. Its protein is CASREPRGLAETQYF.

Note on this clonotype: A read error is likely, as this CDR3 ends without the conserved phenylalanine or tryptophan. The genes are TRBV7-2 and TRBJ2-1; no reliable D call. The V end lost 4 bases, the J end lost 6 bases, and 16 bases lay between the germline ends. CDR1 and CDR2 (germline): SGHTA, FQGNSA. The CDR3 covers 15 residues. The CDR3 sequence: CASSSTMMDGNEQFS. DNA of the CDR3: TGTGCCAGCAGCTCGACCATGATGGATGGCAATGAGCAGTTCTCC.

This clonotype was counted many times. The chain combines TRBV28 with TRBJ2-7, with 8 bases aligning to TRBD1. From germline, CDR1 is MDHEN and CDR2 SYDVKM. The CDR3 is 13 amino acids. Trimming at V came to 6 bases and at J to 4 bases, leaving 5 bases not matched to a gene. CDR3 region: CASSRQGLYEQYF. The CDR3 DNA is TGTGCCAGCAGCCGACAGGGGTTATACGAGCAGTACTTC.